The rows below give T cell receptor beta chains drawn from one sample of a study of cytomegalovirus exposure and HLA in healthy donors. Sequenced by immunoSEQ multiplex PCR; TCRdb stores in-frame clones only, minus some. This table has tens of thousands of clones, 60% to 70% appearing once. Sequencing input: PBMCs. The receptors were sampled from a man aged 35 to 55 in good health and CMV-seronegative. Each CDR3 is given with its conserved first and last residue. Each record gives: J gene, clone size, V gene, D gene, CDR3 DNA, CDR3 protein. D genes are given only for firm matches. Expanded clones are given a class, and other clones once, few, many or no size at all.

TRBJ1-1,.,TRBV9,TRBD1,TGTGCCAGCAGCCCTGGGACAGGGATCGGTGAAGCTTTCTTT,CASSPGTGIGEAFF
TRBJ2-4,.,TRBV15,.,TGTGCCACCAGCAGAGAGGGCCTTATCCAAAACATTCAGTACTTC,CATSREGLIQNIQYF
TRBJ1-5,once,TRBV25-1,.,TGTGCCAGCAGTGAATACGGGGTGAATCAGCCCCAGCATTTT,CASSEYGVNQPQHF
TRBJ2-7,.,TRBV15,.,TGTGCCACCAGCAGAGATTCAGGGGCTAGGGAGCAGTACTTC,CATSRDSGAREQYF
TRBJ2-6,.,TRBV21-1,.,TGTGCCAGCAAAGGCGGTGGGGCCAACGTCCTGACTTTC,CASKGGGANVLTF
TRBJ2-4,.,TRBV25-1,.,TGTGCCAGCAGTGAGCCAGGGCGAAACATTCAGTACTTC,CASSEPGRNIQYF
TRBJ2-5,.,TRBV27,.,TGTGCCAGCAGTGGACAGTTCCAAGAGACCCAGTACTTC,CASSGQFQETQYF
TRBJ2-7,few,TRBV27,TRBD1,TGTGCCAGCAGTCCTGGGACAGGGATCTACGAGCAGTACTTC,CASSPGTGIYEQYF
TRBJ1-2,.,TRBV28,TRBD1,TGTGCCAGCACCACGGACAGGAATTATGGCTACACCTTC,CASTTDRNYGYTF
TRBJ1-6,.,TRBV7-2,.,TGTGCCAGCAGCCGCTTAATGGTCAGTTCACCCCTCCACTTT,CASSRLMVSSPLHF
TRBJ1-3,few,TRBV30,.,TGTGCCTGGAGTATACAGGGTCCTGGAAACACCATATATTTT,CAWSIQGPGNTIYF
TRBJ1-2,.,TRBV2,.,TGTGCCAGCAGTGAAATAGGGAGTGGCGGCTACACCTTC,CASSEIGSGGYTF
TRBJ2-7,.,TRBV19,.,TGTGCCAGTAGTTGGGGCGCCTCCTACGAGCAGTACTTC,CASSWGASYEQYF
TRBJ2-3,.,TRBV7-6,TRBD2,TGTGCCAGCAGCTTTGGCGGGGGGGGAACAGATACGCAGTATTTT,CASSFGGGGTDTQYF
TRBJ1-1,many,TRBV5-5,.,TGTGCCAGCAGCTCCGGGATCCTAAGGGCTGAAGCTTTCTTT,CASSSGILRAEAFF
TRBJ1-6,few,TRBV6-4,.,TGTGCCAGCAGTGATGCCCCCGGGGGGCTAAATTCACCCCTCCACTTT,CASSDAPGGLNSPLHF
TRBJ2-7,.,TRBV4-3,TRBD1,TGCGCCAGCAGCCACTCCGGGACAGGATCCTACGAGCAGTACTTC,CASSHSGTGSYEQYF
TRBJ1-6,medium-sized,TRBV2,.,TGTGCCAGCAGTGTACCGGGGAGCTCCTATAATTCACCCCTCCACTTT,CASSVPGSSYNSPLHF
TRBJ1-1,few,TRBV5-1,.,TGCGCCAGCAGCTTCAACGGAGAGAACACTGAAGCTTTCTTT,CASSFNGENTEAFF
TRBJ1-1,.,TRBV5-1,TRBD1,TGCGCCAGCAGCTTCCGGACAGGGAAGAACACTGAAGCTTTCTTT,CASSFRTGKNTEAFF
TRBJ2-1,few,TRBV4-1,.,TGCGCCAGCAGCCCCCTTGGACAGCGGGGTATTTCCAATGAGCAGTTCTTC,CASSPLGQRGISNEQFF
TRBJ1-6,.,TRBV28,TRBD1,TGTGCCAGCAGTGGAAGGGACAGGGAGGTTTCACCCCTCCACTTT,CASSGRDREVSPLHF
TRBJ1-1,.,TRBV30,.,TGTGCCTGGAGTGGGAGGGTGAACACTGAAGCTTTCTTT,CAWSGRVNTEAFF
TRBJ2-3,.,TRBV28,TRBD2,TGTGCCAGCAAGACTAGCGGGGGGGCCGATACGCAGTATTTT,CASKTSGGADTQYF
TRBJ2-6,.,TRBV5-4,TRBD2,TGTGCCAGCAGCAAGTTCACTAGCGGGGCCTCTGGGGCCAACGTCCTGACTTTC,CASSKFTSGASGANVLTF
TRBJ1-2,.,TRBV19,.,TGTGCCAGTAGTACGAACTACAGGGACGACTACACCTTC,CASSTNYRDDYTF
TRBJ1-5,.,TRBV19,.,TGTGCCTCAACAACACGGAGGGATCAGCCCCAGCATTTT,CASTTRRDQPQHF
TRBJ2-7,.,TRBV6-5,TRBD1,TGTGCCAGCAGTTACGCCGGGACAGGCGTGGGGGAGCAGTACTTC,CASSYAGTGVGEQYF
TRBJ1-1,.,TRBV4-3,TRBD1,TGCGCCAGCGGCCACAGGGGGGACACTGAAGCTTTCTTT,CASGHRGDTEAFF